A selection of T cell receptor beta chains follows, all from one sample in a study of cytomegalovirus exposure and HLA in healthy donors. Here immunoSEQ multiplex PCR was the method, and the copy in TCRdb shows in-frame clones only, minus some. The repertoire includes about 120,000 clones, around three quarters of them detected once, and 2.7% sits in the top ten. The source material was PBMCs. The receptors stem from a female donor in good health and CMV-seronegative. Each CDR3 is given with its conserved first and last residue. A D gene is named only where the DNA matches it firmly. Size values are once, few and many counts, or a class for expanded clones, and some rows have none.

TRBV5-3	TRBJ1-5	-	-	CARSSRMYVSNQPQHF	TGTGCCAGAAGCTCCAGGATGTACGTGAGCAATCAGCCCCAGCATTTT
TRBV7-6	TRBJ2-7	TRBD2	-	CASSLVAGGPDEQYF	TGTGCCAGCAGCTTAGTCGCGGGGGGGCCGGACGAGCAGTACTTC
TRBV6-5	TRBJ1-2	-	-	CASSLLSRVRDGYTF	TGTGCCAGCAGTTTATTGAGCCGCGTCAGGGATGGCTACACCTTC
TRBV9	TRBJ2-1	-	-	CASSVAGALGNEQFF	TGTGCCAGCAGCGTTGCGGGGGCCTTGGGGAATGAGCAGTTCTTC
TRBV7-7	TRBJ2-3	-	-	CASSPDRDSTDTQYF	TGTGCCAGCAGTCCGGACCGGGACTCCACAGATACGCAGTATTTT
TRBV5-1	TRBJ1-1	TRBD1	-	CASSSQGARTEAFF	TGCGCCAGCAGCTCACAGGGGGCCCGGACTGAAGCTTTCTTT
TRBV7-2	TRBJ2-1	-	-	CASSYVGGAGNEQFF	TGTGCCAGCAGCTATGTGGGGGGGGCGGGGAATGAGCAGTTCTTC
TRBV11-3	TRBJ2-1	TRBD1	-	CASLGTGTIEWDEQFF	TGTGCCAGCCTTGGGACAGGGACCATCGAGTGGGATGAGCAGTTCTTC
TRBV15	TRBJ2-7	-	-	CAASRQTGTYEQYF	TGTGCCGCCAGCAGACAGACAGGAACCTACGAGCAGTACTTC
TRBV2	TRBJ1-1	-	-	CASSYRRRTTGERTEAFF	TGTGCCAGCAGTTATAGACGACGAACGACGGGGGAGAGGACTGAAGCTTTCTTT
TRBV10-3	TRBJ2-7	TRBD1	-	CATLQGSLYF	TGTGCCACTTTACAGGGGAGTTTGTACTTC
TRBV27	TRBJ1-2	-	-	CASSEGHGYTF	TGTGCCAGCAGCGAGGGTCATGGCTACACCTTC
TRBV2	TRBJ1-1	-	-	CASTQQGDTEAFF	TGTGCCAGCACCCAGCAGGGCGACACTGAAGCTTTCTTT
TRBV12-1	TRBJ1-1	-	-	CARPGRDRAFF	TGTGCCAGACCGGGGCGGGATAGGGCTTTCTTT
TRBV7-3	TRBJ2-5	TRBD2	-	CASSLGTSGGAVETQYF	TGTGCCAGCAGCTTAGGGACTAGCGGGGGGGCCGTAGAGACCCAGTACTTC
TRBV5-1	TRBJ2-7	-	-	CASRPTAYEQYF	TGCGCCAGCAGGCCGACAGCCTACGAGCAGTACTTC
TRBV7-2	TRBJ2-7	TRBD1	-	CASSLGGRNYEQYF	TGTGCCAGCAGCCTAGGGGGCAGGAACTACGAGCAGTACTTC
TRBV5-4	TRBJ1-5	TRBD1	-	CASSAGQGADQPQHF	TGTGCCAGCAGCGCCGGACAGGGGGCGGATCAGCCCCAGCATTTT
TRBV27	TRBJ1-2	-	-	CASAGNKPYGYTF	TGTGCCAGTGCGGGAAATAAACCATATGGCTACACCTTC
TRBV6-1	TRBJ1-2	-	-	CASSEPGVQGGYTF	TGTGCCAGCAGTGAACCGGGTGTCCAGGGGGGCTACACCTTC
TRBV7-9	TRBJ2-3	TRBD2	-	CASSFRALVGGDTQYF	TGTGCCAGCAGCTTTCGGGCCTTGGTGGGGGGGGATACGCAGTATTTT
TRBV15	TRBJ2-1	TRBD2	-	CATSSGGALYEQFF	TGTGCCACCAGCAGCGGGGGGGCCTTGTATGAGCAGTTCTTC
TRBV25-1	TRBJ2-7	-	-	CASSDPSEQYF	TGTGCCAGCAGTGACCCTAGCGAGCAGTACTTC
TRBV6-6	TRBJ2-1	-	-	CASSYSSTHQNNEQFF	TGTGCCAGCAGTTACTCGTCCACACACCAAAACAATGAGCAGTTCTTC
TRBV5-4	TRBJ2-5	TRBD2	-	CASSLGTPGGEETQYF	TGTGCCAGCAGCTTGGGGACTCCGGGAGGCGAAGAGACCCAGTACTTC
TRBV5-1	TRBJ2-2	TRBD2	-	CASSLASGGQTTGELFF	TGCGCCAGCAGCTTGGCTAGCGGGGGGCAGACCACCGGGGAGCTGTTTTTT
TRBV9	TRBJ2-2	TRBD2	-	CASSLAGGLTGELFF	TGTGCCAGCAGCCTAGCGGGGGGGCTAACCGGGGAGCTGTTTTTT
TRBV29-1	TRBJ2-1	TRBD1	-	CSVESVRTGDNEQFF	TGCAGCGTTGAATCGGTCCGGACAGGGGACAATGAGCAGTTCTTC
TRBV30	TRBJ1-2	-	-	CAWTRRTTDPNYGYTF	TGTGCCTGGACCCGACGGACAACAGACCCTAACTATGGCTACACCTTC
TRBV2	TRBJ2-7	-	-	CASKLGGWRPYEQYF	TGTGCCAGCAAGTTGGGCGGCTGGAGGCCCTACGAGCAGTACTTC
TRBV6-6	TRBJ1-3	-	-	CASSYGEDGGNTIYF	TGTGCCAGCAGTTACGGGGAGGACGGAGGAAACACCATATATTTT
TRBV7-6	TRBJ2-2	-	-	CASIQLAGLYTGELFF	TGTGCCAGCATCCAACTCGCAGGGTTGTACACCGGGGAGCTGTTTTTT
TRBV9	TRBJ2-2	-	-	CASSVDGGPGELFF	TGTGCCAGCAGCGTAGACGGAGGGCCCGGGGAGCTGTTTTTT
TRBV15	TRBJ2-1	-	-	CATSRDGAGYYNEQFF	TGTGCCACCAGCAGAGATGGTGCGGGGTACTACAATGAGCAGTTCTTC
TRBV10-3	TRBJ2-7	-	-	CAISVGADYEQYF	TGTGCCATCAGTGTAGGGGCAGACTACGAGCAGTACTTC
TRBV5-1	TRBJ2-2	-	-	CASSSGSTGELFF	TGCGCCAGCAGCTCTGGCAGCACCGGGGAGCTGTTTTTT
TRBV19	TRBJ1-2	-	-	CATREAGETYGYTF	TGTGCCACCCGGGAGGCAGGAGAAACCTATGGCTACACCTTC
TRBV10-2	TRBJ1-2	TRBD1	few	CASSPTGGNNGYTF	TGCGCCAGCTCCCCTACAGGGGGTAATAATGGCTACACCTTC
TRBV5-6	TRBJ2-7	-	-	CASGLTSSSYEQYF	TGTGCCAGCGGCCTTACTAGTAGTTCCTACGAGCAGTACTTC
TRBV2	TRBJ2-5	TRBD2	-	CASRAGTSGFLETQYF	TGTGCCAGCAGGGCCGGGACTAGCGGTTTTTTAGAGACCCAGTACTTC
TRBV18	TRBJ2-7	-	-	CASSPADTNFEQYF	TGTGCCAGCTCACCAGCGGACACCAATTTCGAGCAGTACTTC
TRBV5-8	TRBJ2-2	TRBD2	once	CASSSGLGANTGELFF	TGTGCCAGCAGCTCGGGACTAGGGGCGAACACCGGGGAGCTGTTTTTT
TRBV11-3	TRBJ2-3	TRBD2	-	CASSPQRGARTDTQYF	TGTGCCAGCAGCCCACAGCGGGGGGCACGCACAGATACGCAGTATTTT
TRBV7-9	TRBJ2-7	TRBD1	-	CASSSRSDRVRHEQYF	TGTGCCAGCAGCTCTAGGTCTGACAGGGTGCGGCACGAGCAGTACTTC
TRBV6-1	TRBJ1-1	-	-	CASSGLSGGTEAFF	TGTGCCAGCAGTGGTCTGTCGGGGGGGACTGAAGCTTTCTTT
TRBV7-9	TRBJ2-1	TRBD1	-	CASSTLTGRITEQFF	TGTGCCAGCAGCACCCTGACAGGGCGGATCACCGAGCAGTTCTTC
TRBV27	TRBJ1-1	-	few	CASSFRVGKTEAFF	TGTGCCAGCAGTTTTAGAGTGGGCAAGACTGAAGCTTTCTTT
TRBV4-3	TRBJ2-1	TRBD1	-	CASSQVAGTGGNNEQFF	TGCGCCAGCAGCCAAGTCGCAGGGACAGGGGGCAACAATGAGCAGTTCTTC
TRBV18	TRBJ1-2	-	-	CASSPQGNYGYTF	TGTGCCAGCAGTCCTCAGGGGAACTATGGCTACACCTTC
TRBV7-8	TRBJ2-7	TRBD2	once	CASSLTSGGRYEQYF	TGTGCCAGCAGCTTAACTAGCGGGGGGCGATACGAGCAGTACTTC
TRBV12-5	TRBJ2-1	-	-	CASGSGTLNEQFF	TGTGCTAGTGGTTCCGGGACTCTCAATGAGCAGTTCTTC
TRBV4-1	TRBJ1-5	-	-	CASSFDTRNQPQHF	TGCGCCAGCAGCTTTGACACCCGCAATCAGCCCCAGCATTTT
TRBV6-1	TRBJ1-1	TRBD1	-	CASSGGTGGGTEAFF	TGTGCCAGCAGTGGGGGGACAGGGGGCGGCACTGAAGCTTTCTTT